Detailed here is one T cell receptor (beta chain). Original data processing: Using reference gene primer amplification, nucleated cell counts were estimated. Sequencing used immunoSEQ multiplex PCR; TCRdb keeps in-frame clones, though not all of them. V, J and clone size are taken as reported in that table, and D and trimming were inferred from the DNA itself. The sample includes under 100,000 clones, 90% of them seen just once. Germline CDR1 SNHLY, CDR2 FYNNEI. The CDR3 totals 15 residues. Trimming at V came to 6 bases and at J to 6 bases, leaving 14 bases not matched to a gene. The sample belongs to a study of blood T cell repertoires in COVID-19. Study details: COVID-19 samples, acute and convalescent, were from the United States, Italy and Spain. From T cells, B-cell-depleted T cells, or PBMCs came the material, which was cDNA or gDNA.

Sequences were obtained from peripheral blood. The clonotype was recovered from a middle-aged man with acute or convalescent COVID-19. The chain has TRBV2 and TRBJ2-7; TRBD2 matches 7 bases. The DNA of the CDR3 is TGTGCCAGCAGGACGAGAAGCGGGGTCCCCACCGAGCAGTACTTC. Residues: CASRTRSGVPTEQYF.